This record concerns one T cell receptor beta chain sequence. CDR1 and CDR2 (germline): SGHTA, FQGNSA. V lost 3 bases to trimming and J lost 5 bases; unmatched junction nucleotides: 9. The CDR3 has 15 residues. The source of the sample is a study of T-cell memory formation after mild COVID-19. Each CDR3 protein is one row after TCRdb ran MiXCR on the 5' RACE reads. The table shows about 250,000 distinct CDR3 sequences, with roughly 18% occurring only once. The sequenced sample consisted of PBMCs or a T cell subset sorted from them (not recorded which). The chain is built from TRBV7-2 and TRBJ2-5; 7 bases fit TRBD1. The TCR sequence derives from a man between 18 and 35 years old who had mild COVID-19 (a few samples of this study predate the infection). Cell type and time point are not known. The CDR3 DNA follows: TGTGCCAGCAGCTTCGCGAAAGGGGGCGGCGAGACCCAGTACTTC. It yields the protein CASSFAKGGGETQYF.